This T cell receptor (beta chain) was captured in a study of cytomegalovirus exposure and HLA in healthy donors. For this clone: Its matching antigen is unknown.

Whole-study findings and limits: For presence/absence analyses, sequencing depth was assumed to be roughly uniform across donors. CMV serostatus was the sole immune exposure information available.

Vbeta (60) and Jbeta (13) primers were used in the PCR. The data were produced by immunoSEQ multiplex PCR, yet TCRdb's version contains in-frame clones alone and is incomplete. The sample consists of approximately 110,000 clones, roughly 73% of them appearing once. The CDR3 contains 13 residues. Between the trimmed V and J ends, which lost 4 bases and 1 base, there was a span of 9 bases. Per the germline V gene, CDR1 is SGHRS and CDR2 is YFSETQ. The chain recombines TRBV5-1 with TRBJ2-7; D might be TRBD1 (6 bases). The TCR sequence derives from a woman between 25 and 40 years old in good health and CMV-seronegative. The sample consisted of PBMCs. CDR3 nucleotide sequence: TGCGCCAGCAGCCTACAGGGTTCCTACGAGCAGTACTTC. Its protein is CASSLQGSYEQYF. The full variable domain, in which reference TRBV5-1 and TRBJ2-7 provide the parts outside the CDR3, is KAGVTQTPRYLIKTRGQQVTLSCSPISGHRSVSWYQQTPGQGLQFLFEYFSETQRNKGNFPGRFSGRQFSNSRSEMNVSTLELGDSALYLCASSLQGSYEQYFGPGTRLTVT.